This is a list of T cell receptor beta chains from one sample in a study of a mutant IDH1 vaccine in newly diagnosed glioma. No antigen has been identified for these receptors. Assay used: immunoSEQ multiplex PCR; TCRdb lists only in-frame clones, some missing. The sample contains about 66,000 clones, roughly 74% of which appear only once. The sequenced sample was PBMCs, obtained from a glioma patient whose treatment included an IDH1 peptide vaccine. The receptor set was obtained from a man between 50 and 59 years old with glioma. CDR3s include the opening cysteine and the closing phenylalanine or tryptophan. The D gene is left open where the match is weak. The size entry is marked missing in some rows and otherwise reads once, few, many or a size class.

clone size: NA
V gene: TRBV18
J gene: TRBJ2-3
D gene: TRBD2
CDR3 DNA: TGTGCCAGCTCACCAGGCGGACTAGCGGGGGGCACAGATACGCAGTATTTT
CDR3 protein: CASSPGGLAGGTDTQYF

clone size: NA
V gene: TRBV29-1
J gene: TRBJ2-3
D gene: NA
CDR3 DNA: TGCAGCGTTAGGCAAAATACGCAGTATTTT
CDR3 protein: CSVRQNTQYF

clone size: few
V gene: TRBV29-1
J gene: TRBJ1-5
D gene: NA
CDR3 DNA: TGCAGCGTTGCGGCAGGGGCGGTGGATCAGCCCCAGCATTTT
CDR3 protein: CSVAAGAVDQPQHF

clone size: NA
V gene: TRBV6-5
J gene: TRBJ1-4
D gene: NA
CDR3 DNA: TGTGCCAGCAGTTACGCGGGGGCCACTAATGAAAAACTGTTTTTT
CDR3 protein: CASSYAGATNEKLFF

clone size: NA
V gene: TRBV10-3
J gene: TRBJ2-1
D gene: TRBD1
CDR3 DNA: TGTGCCATCAGTGAGCGGGGACAGAACTATGAGCAGTTCTTC
CDR3 protein: CAISERGQNYEQFF

clone size: NA
V gene: TRBV10-3
J gene: TRBJ1-1
D gene: NA
CDR3 DNA: TGTGCCATCATGGCAGGGAGGAACACTGAAGCTTTCTTT
CDR3 protein: CAIMAGRNTEAFF

clone size: NA
V gene: TRBV9
J gene: TRBJ2-5
D gene: NA
CDR3 DNA: TGTGCCAGCAGCGTAGGGGGCAGGGCCCAAGAGACCCAGTACTTC
CDR3 protein: CASSVGGRAQETQYF

clone size: NA
V gene: TRBV29-1
J gene: TRBJ2-7
D gene: NA
CDR3 DNA: TGCAGCGTTGAAGGGGTCTCCTACGAGCAGTACTTC
CDR3 protein: CSVEGVSYEQYF

clone size: once
V gene: TRBV29-1
J gene: TRBJ1-4
D gene: NA
CDR3 DNA: TGCAGCGTTGAACGGCAGGTGGGAGAAAAACTGTTTTTT
CDR3 protein: CSVERQVGEKLFF

clone size: NA
V gene: TRBV6-5
J gene: TRBJ1-1
D gene: TRBD1
CDR3 DNA: TGTGCCAGCAGCAACAACAGGGGGCGGACTGAAGCTTTCTTT
CDR3 protein: CASSNNRGRTEAFF

clone size: NA
V gene: TRBV11-2
J gene: TRBJ2-7
D gene: NA
CDR3 DNA: TGTGCCAGCAGCTTAGGCTACTACGAGCAGCACTTC
CDR3 protein: CASSLGYYEQHF

clone size: once
V gene: TRBV6-6
J gene: TRBJ1-1
D gene: NA
CDR3 DNA: TGTGCCAGCAGTTACTCCACGAACACTGAAGCTTTCTTT
CDR3 protein: CASSYSTNTEAFF

clone size: once
V gene: TRBV18
J gene: TRBJ1-1
D gene: TRBD1
CDR3 DNA: TGTGCCAGCTCCCAATCCCGGGACAGAGAAGCTTTCTTT
CDR3 protein: CASSQSRDREAFF

clone size: NA
V gene: TRBV9
J gene: TRBJ2-1
D gene: NA
CDR3 DNA: TGTGCCAGCAGCGTAGGAGGGGGGTTCTCCTACAATGAGCAGTTCTTC
CDR3 protein: CASSVGGGFSYNEQFF

clone size: NA
V gene: TRBV5-6
J gene: TRBJ1-6
D gene: NA
CDR3 DNA: TGTGCCAGCAGCTTGGAAAGGCTAGGAGGAGGACCCCTCCACTTT
CDR3 protein: CASSLERLGGGPLHF

clone size: few
V gene: TRBV6-1
J gene: TRBJ1-5
D gene: NA
CDR3 DNA: TGTGCCAGCAGTGAGGTCTGGAATCAGCCCCAGCATTTT
CDR3 protein: CASSEVWNQPQHF

clone size: NA
V gene: TRBV9
J gene: TRBJ1-1
D gene: NA
CDR3 DNA: TGTGCCAGCAGCGTAGATGGGGGAATCAACACTGAAGCTTTCTTT
CDR3 protein: CASSVDGGINTEAFF

clone size: NA
V gene: TRBV19
J gene: TRBJ1-4
D gene: NA
CDR3 DNA: TGTGCCAGTAGCCTGACAGAAACTAATGAAAAACTGTTTTTT
CDR3 protein: CASSLTETNEKLFF

clone size: NA
V gene: TRBV30
J gene: TRBJ2-1
D gene: NA
CDR3 DNA: TGTGCCTGGAGTTGGTTGGGACCCAATGAGCAGTTCTTC
CDR3 protein: CAWSWLGPNEQFF

clone size: NA
V gene: TRBV5-1
J gene: TRBJ2-7
D gene: NA
CDR3 DNA: TGCGCCAGCAGCTGGAATGGGGGGAGTCTCGGCTCCTACGAGCAGTACTTC
CDR3 protein: CASSWNGGSLGSYEQYF

clone size: NA
V gene: TRBV2
J gene: TRBJ1-5
D gene: NA
CDR3 DNA: TGTGCCAGCACAGAAGCCGCCTCGGGGAATCAGCCCCAGCATTTT
CDR3 protein: CASTEAASGNQPQHF

clone size: NA
V gene: TRBV6-5
J gene: TRBJ1-5
D gene: NA
CDR3 DNA: TGTGCCAGCAGTCCGGACGGAAATCAGCCCCAGCATTTT
CDR3 protein: CASSPDGNQPQHF

clone size: NA
V gene: TRBV7-2
J gene: TRBJ2-1
D gene: TRBD2
CDR3 DNA: TGTGCCAGCAGCCGTACTAGCGGGGGGAAGAATGAGCAGTTCTTC
CDR3 protein: CASSRTSGGKNEQFF

clone size: once
V gene: TRBV11-2
J gene: TRBJ1-4
D gene: NA
CDR3 DNA: TGTGCCAGCAGCCCACCGGGGGGAATTAATGAAAAACTGTTTTTT
CDR3 protein: CASSPPGGINEKLFF

clone size: few
V gene: TRBV30
J gene: TRBJ1-1
D gene: NA
CDR3 DNA: TGTGCCTGGAGTGTACTTACTGAAGCTTTCTTT
CDR3 protein: CAWSVLTEAFF

clone size: NA
V gene: TRBV7-2
J gene: TRBJ2-7
D gene: TRBD1
CDR3 DNA: TGTGCCAGCAGCGTTAGGGGACAGGGAGACGAGCAGTACTTC
CDR3 protein: CASSVRGQGDEQYF

clone size: NA
V gene: TRBV6-1
J gene: TRBJ2-7
D gene: TRBD1
CDR3 DNA: TGTGCCAGCAGGGGACAGGGATCCTACGAGCAGTACTTC
CDR3 protein: CASRGQGSYEQYF

clone size: NA
V gene: TRBV12-1
J gene: TRBJ1-1
D gene: NA
CDR3 DNA: TGTGCCAGCAGCTTTGAGGAGAACACTGAAGCTTTCTTT
CDR3 protein: CASSFEENTEAFF

clone size: NA
V gene: TRBV5-1
J gene: TRBJ2-6
D gene: NA
CDR3 DNA: TGCGCCAGCAGCCCAGACAATGCTGGGGCCAACGTCCTGACTTTC
CDR3 protein: CASSPDNAGANVLTF

clone size: few
V gene: TRBV10-3
J gene: TRBJ1-1
D gene: NA
CDR3 DNA: TGTGCCACCGACAAGGGGCAGGGGAACACTGAAGCTTTCTTT
CDR3 protein: CATDKGQGNTEAFF

clone size: NA
V gene: TRBV21-1
J gene: TRBJ2-3
D gene: NA
CDR3 DNA: TGTGCCCAGAACCGGACGCCCAAACCAATCCGAATACGCACAGATACGCAGTATTTT
CDR3 protein: CAQNRTPKPIRIRTDTQYF

clone size: NA
V gene: TRBV5-1
J gene: TRBJ2-7
D gene: TRBD1
CDR3 DNA: TGCGCCAGCAGCTTGGGAGGGACAGATTACGAGCAGTACTTC
CDR3 protein: CASSLGGTDYEQYF

clone size: few
V gene: TRBV6-1
J gene: TRBJ1-5
D gene: NA
CDR3 DNA: TGTGCCAGCAGTCGGACGGGGAGCAATCAGCCCCAGCATTTT
CDR3 protein: CASSRTGSNQPQHF

clone size: NA
V gene: TRBV5-6
J gene: TRBJ2-1
D gene: NA
CDR3 DNA: TGTGCCAGCAGCTTGGCAAATGAGCAGTTCTTC
CDR3 protein: CASSLANEQFF

clone size: few
V gene: TRBV9
J gene: TRBJ1-1
D gene: NA
CDR3 DNA: TGTGCCAGCAGCGCCCTGCGGGGGGTCACTGAAGCTTTCTTT
CDR3 protein: CASSALRGVTEAFF

clone size: few
V gene: TRBV9
J gene: TRBJ1-6
D gene: NA
CDR3 DNA: TGTGCCAGCAGCGTAGTTGGCTCCAATTCACCCCTCCACTTT
CDR3 protein: CASSVVGSNSPLHF

clone size: NA
V gene: TRBV7-2
J gene: TRBJ2-1
D gene: TRBD2
CDR3 DNA: TGTGCCAGCAGCTTGGAGGGGACTAGGACCGATGAGCAGTTCTTC
CDR3 protein: CASSLEGTRTDEQFF

clone size: NA
V gene: TRBV9
J gene: TRBJ2-2
D gene: NA
CDR3 DNA: TGTGCCAGCAGCGTAGGGCAGGGAGTCACCGGGGAGCTGTTTTTT
CDR3 protein: CASSVGQGVTGELFF

clone size: NA
V gene: TRBV5-1
J gene: TRBJ2-2
D gene: NA
CDR3 DNA: TGCGCCAGCAGCTTGGACAGAACTAGCACCGGGGAGCTGTTTTTT
CDR3 protein: CASSLDRTSTGELFF

clone size: NA
V gene: TRBV4-1
J gene: TRBJ2-6
D gene: NA
CDR3 DNA: TGCGCCAGCAGCCAAGAGGGACCCCTCTCTGGGGCCAACGTCCTGACTTTC
CDR3 protein: CASSQEGPLSGANVLTF

clone size: few
V gene: TRBV15
J gene: TRBJ1-1
D gene: TRBD1
CDR3 DNA: TGTGCCACCAGCAGACCGAGGACAGGCGGAGACACTGAAGCTTTCTTT
CDR3 protein: CATSRPRTGGDTEAFF

clone size: NA
V gene: TRBV6-5
J gene: TRBJ1-2
D gene: NA
CDR3 DNA: TGTGCCTCCTTTCGGGGCGCCTATGGCTACACCTTC
CDR3 protein: CASFRGAYGYTF

clone size: NA
V gene: TRBV5-1
J gene: TRBJ1-4
D gene: TRBD1
CDR3 DNA: TGCGCCAGCACCATGACAGGGGTTAATGAAAAACTGTTTTTT
CDR3 protein: CASTMTGVNEKLFF

clone size: once
V gene: TRBV4-1
J gene: TRBJ2-1
D gene: TRBD2
CDR3 DNA: TGCGCCAGCAGCCTGGCCTGGGCGGGGGGTTCCTACAATGAGCAGTTCTTC
CDR3 protein: CASSLAWAGGSYNEQFF

clone size: NA
V gene: TRBV29-1
J gene: TRBJ1-4
D gene: NA
CDR3 DNA: TGCAGCGTTGACTATGGGGGGGCGGGTGAAAAACTGTTTTTT
CDR3 protein: CSVDYGGAGEKLFF

clone size: NA
V gene: TRBV6-1
J gene: TRBJ1-1
D gene: NA
CDR3 DNA: TGTGCCAGCAGTGAACCCGGAAGGGCTGAAGCTTTCTTT
CDR3 protein: CASSEPGRAEAFF

clone size: once
V gene: TRBV9
J gene: TRBJ1-4
D gene: TRBD1
CDR3 DNA: TGTGCCAGCAGGGTAGGGGACAGTAGTGGGGAAAAACTGTTTTTT
CDR3 protein: CASRVGDSSGEKLFF

clone size: few
V gene: TRBV4-1
J gene: TRBJ2-7
D gene: NA
CDR3 DNA: TGCGCCAGCAGCCAAGAGTGGGGGGGCAGGGAGCGGGACGAGCAGTACTTC
CDR3 protein: CASSQEWGGRERDEQYF

clone size: few
V gene: TRBV11-2
J gene: TRBJ2-1
D gene: NA
CDR3 DNA: TGTGCCAGCAGCTTCAACGGCCGCTACAATGAGCAGTTCTTC
CDR3 protein: CASSFNGRYNEQFF

clone size: once
V gene: TRBV10-1
J gene: TRBJ2-4
D gene: NA
CDR3 DNA: TGCGCCAGCAGCTCCAAGGGGGGCAAAAACATTCAGTACTTC
CDR3 protein: CASSSKGGKNIQYF

clone size: NA
V gene: TRBV7-8
J gene: TRBJ1-3
D gene: NA
CDR3 DNA: TGTGCCAGCAGCTTAGCGCACGGAAACACCATATATTTT
CDR3 protein: CASSLAHGNTIYF

clone size: few
V gene: TRBV2
J gene: TRBJ2-7
D gene: NA
CDR3 DNA: TGTGCCAGCACGCCAAGGGGTTCCAGGGAATACGAGCAGTACTTC
CDR3 protein: CASTPRGSREYEQYF

clone size: NA
V gene: TRBV29-1
J gene: TRBJ2-1
D gene: TRBD2
CDR3 DNA: TGCAGCGTTGGCTTAGCGGGGAACTCCTACAATGAGCAGTTCTTC
CDR3 protein: CSVGLAGNSYNEQFF

clone size: NA
V gene: TRBV2
J gene: TRBJ2-2
D gene: TRBD1
CDR3 DNA: TGTGCCAGCGGACAGGGAGGCACCGGGGAGCTGTTTTTT
CDR3 protein: CASGQGGTGELFF

clone size: NA
V gene: TRBV28
J gene: TRBJ2-2
D gene: NA
CDR3 DNA: TGTGCCAGCAGTACCCCCACCGGGGAGCTGTTTTTT
CDR3 protein: CASSTPTGELFF

clone size: NA
V gene: TRBV5-1
J gene: TRBJ1-1
D gene: NA
CDR3 DNA: TGCGCCAGCAGCTTGGGCCACATGAACACTGAAGCTTTCTTT
CDR3 protein: CASSLGHMNTEAFF

clone size: NA
V gene: TRBV10-3
J gene: TRBJ2-1
D gene: NA
CDR3 DNA: TGTGCCATCAGTCCCCCAGGGCAGTTCTTC
CDR3 protein: CAISPPGQFF